The TCR beta chain under discussion was sequenced for a study of shared clonotypes between healthy human individuals. There are 14 residues in the CDR3. CDR1 and CDR2 (germline): KGHSH, LQKENI. Unmatched junction bases numbered 14, after V lost 3 bases and J lost 13 bases. Regarding this clone: Antigen unknown.

Sequencing was performed with immunoSEQ multiplex PCR; in TCRdb, only in-frame clones are kept and a portion is missing. Seen here are approximately 2.4 million clones, 95% observed once, and the top ten hold roughly 0.13%. Overall study findings and caveats: Naive CD4 clonotype sharing across a handful of donors was roughly 5%. When compared with the clonotypes that were shared by all four sorted-subset donors, the non-shared clonotypes turned out to have lower generation probabilities. Compared with memory subsets, naive subsets generally had larger estimated richness.

Nashville, Tennessee was home to all donors, each a Caucasian adult. The chain joins TRBV18 to TRBJ1-2, with TRBD1 matching 7 bases. The sequence was obtained from a man aged 18 to 29 in good health. Material: naive CD4+ T cells sorted from blood. Subset reported: CD45RA+ positively selected. In nucleotides, the CDR3 is TGTGCCAGCTCACCGACCGGGACAGAGATATTGGGCACCTTC. As protein: CASSPTGTEILGTF.